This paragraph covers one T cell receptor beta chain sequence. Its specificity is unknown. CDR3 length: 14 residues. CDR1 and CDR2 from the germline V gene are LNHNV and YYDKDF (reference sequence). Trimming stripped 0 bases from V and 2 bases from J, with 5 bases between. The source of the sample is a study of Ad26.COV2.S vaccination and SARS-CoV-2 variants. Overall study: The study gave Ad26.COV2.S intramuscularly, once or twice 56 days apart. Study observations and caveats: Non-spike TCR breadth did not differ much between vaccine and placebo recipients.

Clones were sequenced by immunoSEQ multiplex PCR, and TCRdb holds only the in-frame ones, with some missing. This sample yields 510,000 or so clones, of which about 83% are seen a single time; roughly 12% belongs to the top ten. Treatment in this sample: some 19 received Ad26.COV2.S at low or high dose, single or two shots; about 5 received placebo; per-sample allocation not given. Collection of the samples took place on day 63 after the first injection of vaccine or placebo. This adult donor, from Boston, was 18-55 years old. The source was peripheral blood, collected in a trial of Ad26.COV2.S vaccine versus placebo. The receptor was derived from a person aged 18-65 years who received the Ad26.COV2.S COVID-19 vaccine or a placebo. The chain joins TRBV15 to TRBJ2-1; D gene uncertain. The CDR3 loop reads CATSRDPTYNEQFF. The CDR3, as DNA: TGTGCCACCAGCAGAGATCCCACCTACAATGAGCAGTTCTTC. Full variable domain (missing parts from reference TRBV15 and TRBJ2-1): DAMVIQNPRYQVTQFGKPVTLSCSQTLNHNVMYWYQQKSSQAPKLLFHYYDKDFNNEADTPDNFQSRRPNTSFCFLDIRSPGLGDTAMYLCATSRDPTYNEQFFGPGTRLTVL.